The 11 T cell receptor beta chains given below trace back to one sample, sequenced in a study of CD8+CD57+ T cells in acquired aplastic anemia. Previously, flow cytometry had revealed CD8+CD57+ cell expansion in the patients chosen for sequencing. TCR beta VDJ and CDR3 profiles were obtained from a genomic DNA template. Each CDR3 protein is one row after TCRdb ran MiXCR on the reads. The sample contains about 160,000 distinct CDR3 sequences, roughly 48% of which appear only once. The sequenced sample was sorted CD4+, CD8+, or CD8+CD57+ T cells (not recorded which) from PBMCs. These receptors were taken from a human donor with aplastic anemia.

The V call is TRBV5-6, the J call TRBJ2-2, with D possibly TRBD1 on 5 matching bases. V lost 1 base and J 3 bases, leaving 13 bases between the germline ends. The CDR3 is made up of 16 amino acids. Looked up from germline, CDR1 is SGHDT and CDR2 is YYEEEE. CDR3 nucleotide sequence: TGTGCCAGCAGCTTGAACCTCAGGGCGTACACCGGGGAGCTGTTTTTT. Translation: CASSLNLRAYTGELFF. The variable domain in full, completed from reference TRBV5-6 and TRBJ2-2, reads DAGVTQSPTHLIKTRGQQVTLRCSPKSGHDTVSWYQQALGQGPQFIFQYYEEEERQRGNFPDRFSGHQFPNYSSELNVNALLLGDSALYLCASSLNLRAYTGELFFGEGSRLTVL.

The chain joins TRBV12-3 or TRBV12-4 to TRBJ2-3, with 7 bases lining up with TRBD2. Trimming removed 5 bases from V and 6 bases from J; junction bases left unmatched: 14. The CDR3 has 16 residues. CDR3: CASSPKLGRELDTQYF. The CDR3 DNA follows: TGTGCCAGCAGTCCAAAGTTGGGGCGGGAGTTGGATACGCAGTATTTT.

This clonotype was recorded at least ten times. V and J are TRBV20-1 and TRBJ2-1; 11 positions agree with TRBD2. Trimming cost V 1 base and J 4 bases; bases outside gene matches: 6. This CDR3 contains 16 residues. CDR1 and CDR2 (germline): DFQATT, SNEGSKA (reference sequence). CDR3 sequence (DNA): TGCAGTGCTAGAGCTTTAGCGGGAGGGCCGTACAATGAGCAGTTCTTC. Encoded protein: CSARALAGGPYNEQFF.

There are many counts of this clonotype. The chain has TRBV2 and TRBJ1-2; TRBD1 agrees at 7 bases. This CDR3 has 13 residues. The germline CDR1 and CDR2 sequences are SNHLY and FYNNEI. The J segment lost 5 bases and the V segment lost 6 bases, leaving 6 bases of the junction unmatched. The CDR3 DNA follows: TGTGCCAGCAGGGCGGGACAGCCTTATGGCTACACCTTC. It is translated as CASRAGQPYGYTF.

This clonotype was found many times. The CDR3, as DNA: TGCAGTGCTCGTACGGATAGCTCTGGAAACACCATATATTTT. As protein: CSARTDSSGNTIYF. The gene calls are TRBV20-1 and TRBJ1-3; D call uncertain. The CDR3 has 14 residues. The V end was cut by 5 bases, the J end by 0 bases, with 11 bases between. CDR1 and CDR2 (germline): DFQATT, SNEGSKA (reference sequence).

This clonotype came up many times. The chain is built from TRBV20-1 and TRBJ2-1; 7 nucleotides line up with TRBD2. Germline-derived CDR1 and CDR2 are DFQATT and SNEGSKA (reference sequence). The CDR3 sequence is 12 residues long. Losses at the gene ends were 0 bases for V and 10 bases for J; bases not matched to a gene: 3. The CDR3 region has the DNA TGCAGTGCTAGAGACCATAGCGGGGAGCAGTTCTTC. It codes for CSARDHSGEQFF.

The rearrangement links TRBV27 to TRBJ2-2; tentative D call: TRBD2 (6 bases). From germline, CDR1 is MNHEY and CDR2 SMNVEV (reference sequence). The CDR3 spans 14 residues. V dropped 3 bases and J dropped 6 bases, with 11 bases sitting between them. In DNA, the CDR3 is TGTGCCAGCAGTTTGACACCGGGGGCCGGGGAGCTGTTTTTT. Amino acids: CASSLTPGAGELFF.

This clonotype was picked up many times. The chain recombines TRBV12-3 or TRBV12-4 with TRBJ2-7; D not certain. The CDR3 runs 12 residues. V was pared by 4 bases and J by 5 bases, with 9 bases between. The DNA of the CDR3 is TGTGCCAGCAGTTCCGCGAACCACGAGCAGTACTTC. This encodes CASSSANHEQYF.

Written as DNA, the CDR3 is TGCGCCAGCAGCCAAGATGCCGCGGGAGGGGTCAGCACAGATACGCAGTATTTT. Amino acids: CASSQDAAGGVSTDTQYF. This rearrangement joins TRBV4-1 to TRBJ2-3; TRBD2 matches 9 bases. The ends lost 0 bases at V and 0 bases at J; junction bases unmatched: 7. Looked up from germline, CDR1 is MGHRA and CDR2 is YSYEKL. The CDR3 totals 18 residues.

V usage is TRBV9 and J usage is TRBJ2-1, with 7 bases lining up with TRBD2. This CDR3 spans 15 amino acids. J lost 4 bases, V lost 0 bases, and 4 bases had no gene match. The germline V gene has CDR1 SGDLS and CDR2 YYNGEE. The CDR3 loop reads CASSVAGGPYNEQFF. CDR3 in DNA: TGTGCCAGCAGCGTAGCGGGAGGACCATACAATGAGCAGTTCTTC.

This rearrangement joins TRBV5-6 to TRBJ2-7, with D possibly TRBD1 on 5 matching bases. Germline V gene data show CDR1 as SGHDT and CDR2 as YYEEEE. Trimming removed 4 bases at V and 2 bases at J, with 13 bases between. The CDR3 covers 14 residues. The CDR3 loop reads CASSPWTRTYEQYF. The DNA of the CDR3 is TGTGCCAGCAGCCCCTGGACACGAACCTACGAGCAGTACTTC.